A single sample is the source of the 13 T cell receptor beta chains below, sequenced in a study of blood T cell repertoires in COVID-19. Sequencing was performed with immunoSEQ multiplex PCR; in TCRdb, only in-frame clones are kept and a portion is missing. This table holds 95,000 to 110,000 clones, more than 80% found once. Sequencing input: peripheral blood. The receptors were gathered from a woman aged 55 to 70 with acute or convalescent COVID-19.

CDR3 coding DNA: TGTGCCAGCAGCTTGATGGGGCCAAACACTGAAGCTTTCTTT. Translated, it gives CASSLMGPNTEAFF. The chain joins TRBV7-8 to TRBJ1-1; D may be TRBD1 (5 bases). Germline values: CDR1 SGHVS, CDR2 FQNEAQ. Trimming stripped 3 bases from V and 2 bases from J, with 10 bases between. CDR3 length equals 14 residues.

Only a few counts were recorded for this clone. The V and J genes are TRBV11-2 and TRBJ1-6; weak D call: TRBD1 (6 bases). Deletions cut 1 base from V and 5 bases from J, with 9 bases between. CDR3 length: 15 residues. The germline V gene encodes CDR1 SGHAT and CDR2 FQNNGV. The CDR3 DNA reads as TGTGCCAGCAGCTTAGCTGCAGGGGATAATTCACCCCTCCACTTT. It translates to CASSLAAGDNSPLHF.

The chain joins TRBV29-1 to TRBJ2-7, with a tentative D call TRBD1 (6 bases). The V and J ends lost 5 bases and 3 bases respectively, with 8 bases between them. The CDR3 is 11 amino acids. Germline loops: CDR1 SQVTM, CDR2 ANQGSEA. The chain's CDR3 is CSVLDSYEQYF. In nucleotides, the CDR3 is TGCAGCGTTCTGGACAGCTACGAGCAGTACTTC.

The chain joins TRBV7-9 to TRBJ1-1; D gene uncertain. The CDR3 extends over 13 amino acids. Trimming pared 0 bases from V and 7 bases from J, leaving 9 bases between. From germline, CDR1 is SEHNR and CDR2 FQNEAQ (reference sequence). The CDR3 loop reads CASSLAGGVEAFF. CDR3 bases: TGTGCCAGCAGCTTAGCGGGCGGGGTTGAAGCTTTCTTT.

The chain links TRBV15 to TRBJ1-4, with D unresolved. CDR3 size: 13 residues. Trimming shortened V by 0 bases and J by 15 bases, and 14 bases separated the two germline ends. CDR1 is LNHNV, CDR2 YYDKDF, per germline (reference sequence). The CDR3 DNA sequence: TGTGCCACCAGCAGAGACGCGGCGGCAATGGTGTTTTTT. Translation gives CATSRDAAAMVFF.

The DNA for the CDR3 is TGTGCCAGCAGTTACCCGACAGAACAAGAGACCCAGTACTTC. It is translated as CASSYPTEQETQYF. The rearrangement links TRBV6-6 to TRBJ2-5, with a weak D call TRBD1 (5 bases). The length of the CDR3 is 14 residues. Germline V lookup: CDR1 MNHNY, CDR2 SVGAGI (reference sequence). V gave up 2 bases and J gave up 2 bases, with 9 bases separating them.

J is TRBJ1-5 and V is TRBV6-5; 8 bases are shared with TRBD1. Germline-derived CDR1 and CDR2 are MNHEY and SVGAGI. The ends lost 6 bases at V and 11 bases at J; junction bases unmatched: 15. This CDR3 is built from 15 residues. CDR3 coding DNA: TGTGCCAGCAGACCCCGGACAGGGCCTCAAGGGGCCCAGCATTTT. Protein product: CASRPRTGPQGAQHF.

The chain recombines TRBV18 with TRBJ2-1; 14 bases are a match to TRBD2. The CDR3 is made up of 14 amino acids. Germline V gene sequence: CDR1 KGHSH, CDR2 LQKENI. V dropped 3 bases and J dropped 14; count of bases not matched to a gene: 6. CDR3 DNA: TGTGCCAGCTCACCCGGGACTAGCGGGAGCGATAAGTTCTTC. Its translation is CASSPGTSGSDKFF.

The chain uses TRBV6-5 and TRBJ2-7, with D tentatively TRBD2 (6 bases). The V end lost 11 bases, the J end lost 6 bases, and 14 bases lay between the germline ends. Germline V lookup: CDR1 MNHEY, CDR2 SVGAGI. The CDR3 runs to 11 residues. CDR3 residues: CAVSPGVEQYF. The CDR3 DNA reads TGTGCCGTATCACCGGGGGTCGAGCAGTACTTC.

The chain couples TRBV24-1 to TRBJ2-5; 8 nucleotides align to TRBD1. CDR1 is KGHDR, CDR2 SFDVKD, per germline. The CDR3 contains 13 residues. The V segment lost 5 bases and the J segment 5 bases; nucleotides outside the gene matches: 3. CDR3 protein: CATSGTGSETQYF. The CDR3, as DNA: TGTGCCACCAGTGGGACAGGGAGTGAGACCCAGTACTTC.

The rearrangement joins TRBV15 to TRBJ2-3; 10 bases line up with TRBD2. The CDR3 sequence is 16 residues long. Unmatched junction bases numbered 10, after V lost 2 bases and J lost 8 bases. Germline-derived CDR1 and CDR2 are LNHNV and YYDKDF (reference sequence). The CDR3: CATSRSSGSASGTQYF. The CDR3 DNA sequence: TGTGCCACCAGCAGATCTAGCGGGAGCGCTTCTGGTACGCAGTATTTT.

This chain connects TRBV10-2 to TRBJ2-7, with TRBD2 matching over 8 bases. The CDR3 has 15 residues. Germline-derived CDR1 and CDR2 are WSHSY and SAAADI. V was clipped by 5 bases and J by 6 bases; unmatched bases: 12. CDR3 sequence: CASSLPLPSGFEQYV. The CDR3 region has the DNA TGCGCCAGCAGTTTACCCCTTCCTAGCGGGTTCGAGCAGTACGTC.

The table lists this clone with a count of one. The rearrangement joins TRBV4-1 to TRBJ2-3; TRBD2 matches 10 bases. The CDR3 loop spans 18 amino acids. Germline V CDR1 and CDR2: MGHRA, YSYEKL. With 6 bases clipped from V and 2 bases from J, the junction kept 14 bases outside the gene matches. The CDR3 reads CASRVLAGVTTITDTQYF. The CDR3 DNA reads TGCGCCAGCAGGGTGCTAGCGGGAGTGACTACGATCACAGATACGCAGTATTTT.